The entry that follows covers one T cell receptor (beta chain) sequence. The antigen it binds to is not known. The record has no base qualities; no much larger clone is one base away. These data come from a study of blood T cell repertoires in COVID-19 (dated by TCRdb to about 2020). Regarding the complete study: Samples covering the acute and convalescent phases of COVID-19 were provided by collaborators in the United States, Italy and Spain. HLA class I and class II types, where available, came from metadata supplied by the sample provider rather than from assay-based typing. The repertoires were released in a freely available public database intended as a resource for research on the immune response to SARS-CoV-2. The samples were drawn from the first 160 participants of the ongoing ImmuneRACE study and from 1,254 subjects provided by 6 global collaborators. A de-identified subject ID, COVID-19 status, age in years and sex were almost always included in the sample metadata. The material from the prospective study consisted of cDNA or gDNA derived from T cells, B-cell-depleted T cells, or PBMCs. Deeply sampled blood TCRbeta repertoires from subjects exposed to, actively infected with, or recovered from COVID-19 were included in the dataset. What the research found in general, with its limitations: The amount of clinical and demographic metadata varied by source and participant and was provided uncurated.

Participants in the prospective study were aged 18 to 89 years, lived in 20 to 25 United States geographic areas, and enrolled through a virtual design. In the prospective study, participants were assigned to cohorts based on the clinical history participants reported in a screening survey and a study questionnaire. Recovered participants in ImmuneRACE Cohort 3 were defined by two consecutive negative NP/OP PCR tests, clearance by a healthcare professional, or resolution of symptoms. Mobile phlebotomists in the prospective study collected whole blood, serum and a nasopharyngeal or oropharyngeal swab from every participant. Prospective study participants could optionally give additional blood draws and questionnaires over a roughly 2-month period. Before DNA extraction, prospective study blood samples were shipped either frozen or at room temperature. The germline V gene encodes CDR1 GTSNPN and CDR2 SVGIG (reference sequence). V is pared back by 3 bases and J by 1 base, with 6 bases lying between the germline termini. The CDR3 goes from the cysteine to the phenylalanine over 12 residues. Only CDR3 DNA remains: 36 bases, in frame from the first base.

TCRbeta CDR3 regions were amplified from genomic DNA using the immunoSEQ Assay, a bias-controlled multiplex PCR. Regarding the original processing steps: Within the assay, amplification of reference gene primers was used to estimate how many nucleated cells each sample contained. To quantify the absolute abundance of each unique TCRbeta CDR3 rearrangement, sequence reads were collapsed and filtered. For each sample, productive Simpson clonality was calculated by taking the square root of Simpson's diversity index across productive rearrangements. TCRdb limited this immuneACCESS table to in-frame rearrangements with V and J called. A share of clones is missing; checked studies link under half to unresolved V genes, and the rest is unexplained. The D gene and trimming were derived from the DNA, and the V and J assignments and clone size from that table. The sample has approximately 390,000 clones on record, around 87% of them singletons. Of the sample, roughly a tenth is held by the ten largest clones.

The sequenced sample consisted of PBMCs or T cells enriched from blood (not recorded which). The TCR originated in a woman aged 45-60 years who had recovered from COVID-19. The rearranged segments are TRBV30 and TRBJ1-2; the D gene remains uncertain. The CDR3 region: CAWSGDNYGYTF. The DNA is TGTGCCTGGAGCGGGGATAACTATGGCTACACCTTC.